The rows below give T cell receptor beta chains drawn from one sample of a study of blood T cell repertoires in COVID-19. Clones were read by immunoSEQ multiplex PCR, and TCRdb kept only the in-frame ones, dropping some. The sample shows approximately 220,000 clones, roughly 80% of them seen only once. The sample taken for sequencing was peripheral blood. These TCRs come from an elderly woman with acute or convalescent COVID-19. CDR3s include the opening cysteine and the closing phenylalanine or tryptophan. The order of the fields is clone size, V gene, J gene, D gene, CDR3 DNA, CDR3 protein. D genes are given only for firm matches. Where a row states a size, it is once, few, many or the class of an expanded clone; other rows omit it.

clone_size: .
v_call: TRBV5-4
j_call: TRBJ1-2
d_call: .
cdr3_nt: TGTGCCAGCAGCGAATCTACAGGGAGTGCTTATGGCTACACCTTC
cdr3_aa: CASSESTGSAYGYTF

clone_size: .
v_call: TRBV19
j_call: TRBJ2-7
d_call: TRBD2
cdr3_nt: TGTGCCAGTAGTCGGGACTACTTGACCTACGAGCAGTACTTC
cdr3_aa: CASSRDYLTYEQYF

clone_size: .
v_call: TRBV6-5
j_call: TRBJ2-5
d_call: TRBD1
cdr3_nt: TGTGCCAGCGGATCACTAGGGACAGCGAAAGAGACCCAGTACTTC
cdr3_aa: CASGSLGTAKETQYF

clone_size: .
v_call: TRBV5-1
j_call: TRBJ1-2
d_call: .
cdr3_nt: TGCGCCAGCAGCCTGGGACTTGATCCGACGAGGGGCTACACCTTC
cdr3_aa: CASSLGLDPTRGYTF

clone_size: few
v_call: TRBV6-4
j_call: TRBJ2-1
d_call: TRBD1
cdr3_nt: TGTGCCAGCAGTCTCGGACAGGCAACCTACAATGAGCAGTTCTTC
cdr3_aa: CASSLGQATYNEQFF

clone_size: .
v_call: TRBV7-8
j_call: TRBJ2-1
d_call: TRBD1
cdr3_nt: TGTGCCAGCAGCGCCTTTCCGGGACAGGGCTTCAATGAGCAGTTCTTC
cdr3_aa: CASSAFPGQGFNEQFF

clone_size: .
v_call: TRBV4-1
j_call: TRBJ2-3
d_call: TRBD2
cdr3_nt: TGCGCCAGCAGCCAAGAAAGAGGACTAGCGGGGCCTACTAGCACAGATACGCAGTATTTT
cdr3_aa: CASSQERGLAGPTSTDTQYF

clone_size: few
v_call: TRBV7-3
j_call: TRBJ2-1
d_call: .
cdr3_nt: TGTGCCAGCAGCAAACGTCTAGCGAGCGACTACAATGAGCAGTTCTTC
cdr3_aa: CASSKRLASDYNEQFF

clone_size: .
v_call: TRBV4-1
j_call: TRBJ1-2
d_call: TRBD1
cdr3_nt: TGCGCCAGCAGCCAAGAAGGGGACAGGGCCTATGGCTACACCTTC
cdr3_aa: CASSQEGDRAYGYTF

clone_size: .
v_call: TRBV10-3
j_call: TRBJ1-6
d_call: TRBD1
cdr3_nt: TGTGCCATCAGTGAACTGACAGGGACCCTTAATTCACCCCTCCACTTT
cdr3_aa: CAISELTGTLNSPLHF

clone_size: .
v_call: TRBV12-3/TRBV12-4
j_call: TRBJ1-3
d_call: .
cdr3_nt: TGTGCCAGCAGACCGGGGTTACCAAACACCATATATTTT
cdr3_aa: CASRPGLPNTIYF

clone_size: .
v_call: TRBV29-1
j_call: TRBJ2-7
d_call: TRBD1
cdr3_nt: TGCAGCGTTGTGATCTACGGGACAGGGCGCTACGAGCAGTACTTC
cdr3_aa: CSVVIYGTGRYEQYF

clone_size: .
v_call: TRBV14
j_call: TRBJ2-7
d_call: .
cdr3_nt: TGTGCCAGCAGCCGGGAGTTGGGCGAGCAGTACTTC
cdr3_aa: CASSRELGEQYF